This T cell receptor (beta chain) was captured by sequencing in a study of T-cell reconstitution after alpha-beta-depleted transplantation in children. This clonotype was detected a few times. No antigen is known for it. Preparation of the TCRbeta library involved a method that used unique molecular identifiers. TCRdb re-derived calls from the PCR reads in MiXCR, one entry per CDR3 protein. The sample shows fewer than 1 million distinct CDR3 sequences, 15% to 20% of them seen only once. Study-level points and caveats: Surviving recipient cells, namely T cells and thymic progenitors, were the source of high day-60 TCRbeta diversity in some patients. Alpha-beta T cells present about two months after transplant were reported to originate from several hundred expanded graft clones. Hyperexpanded clones declined; after one year, newly produced T cells mostly supplied diversity.

Trimming left V 2 bases short and J 4 bases short, with 15 bases between. The CDR3 is 15 amino acids. Germline V gene lookup returns CDR1 DFQATT and CDR2 SNEGSKA (reference sequence). The source of this sequence is a male patient aged 10 to 17 who had a stem cell transplant for acute lymphoblastic leukemia, so the T cells may come from the graft donor. This specimen consisted of PBMCs, mostly from graft donor cells, obtained 360 days after TCRalphabeta/CD19-depleted stem cell transplant. V gene TRBV20-1 combines with J gene TRBJ1-5, with D unclear. The CDR3 loop is CSARSAGKFNQPQHF. DNA of the CDR3: TGCAGTGCTAGAAGTGCGGGGAAATTTAATCAGCCCCAGCATTTT.